The entry below gives a single T cell receptor (beta chain) sequence along with its context. The antigen it recognizes is unknown. Each CD8+ T cell subset was flow-sorted in triplicate, with 300,000 cells per subset placed directly into RLT lysis buffer. To exclude memory contaminants, naive CD8+ T cells were stringently defined as CD45RO-CCR7+CD27+CD95-. Using standard density gradient centrifugation, peripheral blood mononuclear cells were isolated from buffy coats. Naive CXCR3-negative and CXCR3-positive CD8+ T cells were flow-sorted using a FACSAria III. An RNeasy Mini Kit was used to extract total RNA from the sorted cells. The germline V gene (reference sequence) provides CDR1 LGHDT and CDR2 YNNKEL. From its cysteine to its phenylalanine, the CDR3 spans 14 amino acids. No DNA is recorded. This sample was included in a study of CXCR3-negative and CXCR3-positive naive CD8 T cells (dated by TCRdb to about 2019). As for the study more broadly: About 150 million TRB reads were obtained in total, roughly 1.5 +/- 0.3 million reads per library. Naive subsets from 5 or 6 donors and memory cells from 3 donors were included in the TRBV-TRBJ cluster analysis. Diversity and physicochemical repertoire analyses covered under twelve donors pooled from two independent experiments. The study at large found these results: Repertoire diversity was comparably high in both naive subsets but much lower in memory CD8+ T cells. TRB CDR3s from CXCR3-positive naive cells showed higher hydrophobicity (lower Kidera factor 4), lower energy, and higher strength and volume indices than CXCR3-negative naive cells. CXCR3 expression partially decreased after cryopreservation, so most assays used freshly isolated PBMCs. Because surface CD5, which is linked to self-reactivity in mice, was comparable between the naive subsets, TCR interaction strength was also inferred from the physicochemical properties of TRB CDR3s. Similar TRBV-TRBJ usage was shown by naive CXCR3-negative and CXCR3-positive cells from the same donor, whereas distinct patterns were shown by memory cells.

Instrument used: NextSeq 550. The Human TCR Profiling Kit (MiLaboratory) was used to prepare UMI-labeled 5' RACE TRB cDNA libraries. The full amount of extracted RNA was used for cDNA synthesis, and the full amount of resulting cDNA was used for PCR amplification. Libraries were prepared in parallel with an identical number of PCR cycles. The study's own analysis went as follows. With a requirement of at least two reads per UMI, MIGEC and MiXCR extracted about 50,000 +/- 10,000 unique UMI-labeled TRB cDNA molecules per library. On average, each library contained 40,000 +/- 10,000 functional in-frame TRB CDR3 nucleotide clonotypes without stop codons. Diversity metrics, including normalized Shannon-Wiener and Chao1, were computed in VDJtools after downsampling to 5000 UMI-labeled TRB molecules per sample. Clonotype-size-weighted physicochemical properties of the central five CDR3 residues (interaction energy, strength, volume and Kidera factor 4) were computed in VDJtools. With the reads reprocessed by TCRdb, a single entry stands for each CDR3 protein sequence and no DNA is reported. It is TCRdb's table, rather than the study itself, that gives the V and J calls and clone size. The data table for this sample lists about 150,000 distinct CDR3 sequences. The ten largest account for 0.45% to 0.55% of the sample.

The sequence links TRBV3-1 to TRBJ2-1; TCRdb returns TRBD1, unconfirmable since there is no DNA. The source is a human donor in good health. Some clones in this sample may be carry-over from other donors' samples. Sequences were obtained from naive CXCR3+ CD8+ T cells from blood. The sample's cell subset or site, from its label and the paper: CD45RO-CCR7+CD27+CD95- naive CD8+ T cells expressing CXCR3 (TNR3+). The CDR3 in this case is CASSLGQGPNEQFF.